This T cell receptor beta chain was found in a study of T cells in tumors and immune-related adverse events (dated by TCRdb to 2020 to 2022). The immunoSEQ assay was used to amplify and sequence the TCR beta locus, producing bulk TCR Vbeta CDR3 data. The study's own analysis went as follows. Non-productive CDR3s, sequences shorter than 7 amino acids, and those not starting with C or ending with F/W were excluded. Analysis was restricted to specimens with at least 1000 reads, and clonotypes were defined at the amino acid level. Clonality was calculated as 1 minus Pielou's evenness. Library sizes were equalized by abundance-weighted random subsampling with replacement, which was repeated 100 times so that 95% confidence intervals could be reported. The Morisita overlap index was used to quantify repertoire overlap, and for each specimen the top 40 clones were checked for overlap with the irAE. The source is immuneACCESS, and TCRdb retained only in-frame sequences with V and J called. Part of the clones is not carried over; for the studies checked, unresolved V genes explain less than half of this, and the remainder is unexplained. D and trimming come from the DNA, and the V and J calls and clone size come from that table. The sample has around 8,100 clones on record, 85% to 95% of them singletons. 2% to 2.5% of the sample belongs to the ten largest clones.

The sample's treatment or condition label, in plain terms: nivolumab (PD-1 blockade) given before sampling. The DNeasy Blood and Tissue Kit was used to extract DNA from formalin-fixed paraffin-embedded specimens. On this clone itself: Its antigen is not yet known. Base qualities are missing; no much larger clone stands one base away.

CDR1 and CDR2 are drawn from the germline V gene: SNHLY, FYNNEI. Measured from the cysteine to the phenylalanine, the CDR3 is 13 residues long. Just CDR3 DNA is preserved here, 39 bases in frame from base 1. V is shortened by 7 bases, J by 7 bases, and the region joining them spans 16 bases. Specimen: lymph node tissue, collected from a patient treated with anti-PD-1 therapy. The sequence derives from a female donor with metastatic renal cell carcinoma. The sequence joins TRBV2 to TRBJ1-1, with no D gene named confidently. The DNA is as follows: TGTGCCAGCATTGCCCCAGGTTACGGTGAAGCTTTCTTT. It specifies CASIAPGYGEAFF.